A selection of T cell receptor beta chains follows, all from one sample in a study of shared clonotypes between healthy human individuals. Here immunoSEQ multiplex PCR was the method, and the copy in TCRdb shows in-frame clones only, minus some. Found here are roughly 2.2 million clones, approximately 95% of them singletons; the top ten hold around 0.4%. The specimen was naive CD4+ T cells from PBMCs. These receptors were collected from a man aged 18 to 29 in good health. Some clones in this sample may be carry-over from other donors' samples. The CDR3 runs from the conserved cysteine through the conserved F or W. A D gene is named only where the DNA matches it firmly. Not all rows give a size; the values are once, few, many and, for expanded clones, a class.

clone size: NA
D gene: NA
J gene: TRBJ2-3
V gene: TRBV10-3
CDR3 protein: CATLWDTDTQYF
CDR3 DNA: TGTGCCACCCTCTGGGACACAGATACGCAGTATTTT

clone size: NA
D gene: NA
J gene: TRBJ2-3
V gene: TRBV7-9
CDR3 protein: CASSLVGDTQYF
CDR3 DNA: TGTGCCAGCAGCTTAGTTGGAGATACGCAGTATTTT

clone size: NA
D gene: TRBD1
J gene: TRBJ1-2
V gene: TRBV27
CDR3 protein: CASSLLGTGTNGYTF
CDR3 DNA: TGTGCCAGCAGTTTATTGGGGACAGGGACGAATGGCTACACCTTC

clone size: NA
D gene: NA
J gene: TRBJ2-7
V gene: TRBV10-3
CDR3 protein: CAISEVRSYEQYF
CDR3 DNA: TGTGCCATCAGTGAAGTGAGGTCCTACGAGCAGTACTTC

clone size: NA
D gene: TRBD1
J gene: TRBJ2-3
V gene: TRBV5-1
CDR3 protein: CASSDEPGQGADTQYF
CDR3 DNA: TGCGCCAGCAGCGACGAACCGGGACAGGGCGCAGATACGCAGTATTTT

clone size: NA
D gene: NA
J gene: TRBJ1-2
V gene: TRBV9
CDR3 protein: CASSVDPAGESSYGYTF
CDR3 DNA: TGTGCCAGCAGCGTAGACCCGGCAGGCGAGTCGAGCTATGGCTACACCTTC

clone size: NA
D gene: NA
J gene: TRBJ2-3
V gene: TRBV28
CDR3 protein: CASSLVADTDTQYF
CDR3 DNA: TGTGCCAGCAGTTTGGTAGCGGACACAGATACGCAGTATTTT

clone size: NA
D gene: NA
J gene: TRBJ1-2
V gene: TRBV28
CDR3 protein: CASSAPGPGYGYTF
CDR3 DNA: TGTGCCAGCAGTGCGCCGGGACCGGGCTATGGCTACACCTTC

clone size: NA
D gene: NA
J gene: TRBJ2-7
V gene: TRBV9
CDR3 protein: CASSVRAGAYEQYF
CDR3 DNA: TGTGCCAGCAGCGTACGGGCAGGAGCCTACGAGCAGTACTTC

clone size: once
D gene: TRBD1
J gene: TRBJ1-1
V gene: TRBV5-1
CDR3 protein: CASGDRQGEAFF
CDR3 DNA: TGCGCCAGCGGCGATCGACAGGGAGAAGCTTTCTTT

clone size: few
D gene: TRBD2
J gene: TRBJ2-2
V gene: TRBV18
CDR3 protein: CASSPLAGDTGELFF
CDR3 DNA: TGTGCCAGCTCACCACTAGCGGGAGACACCGGGGAGCTGTTTTTT

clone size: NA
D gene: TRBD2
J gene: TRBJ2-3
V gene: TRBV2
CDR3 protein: CASKDPGLIYTDTQYF
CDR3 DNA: TGTGCCAGCAAGGACCCGGGACTAATTTATACAGATACGCAGTATTTT

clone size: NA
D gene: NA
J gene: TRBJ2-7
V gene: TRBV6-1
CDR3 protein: CASSGRQREQYF
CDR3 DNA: TGTGCCAGCAGTGGACGACAGAGAGAGCAGTACTTC

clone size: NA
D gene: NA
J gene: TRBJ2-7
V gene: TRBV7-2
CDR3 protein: CASSLARGEFEQYF
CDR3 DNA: TGTGCCAGCAGCTTAGCGAGGGGCGAGTTCGAGCAGTACTTC

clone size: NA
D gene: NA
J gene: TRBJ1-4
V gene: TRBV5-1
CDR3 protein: CASSLGALGNSNEKLFF
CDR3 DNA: TGCGCCAGCAGCTTGGGGGCTTTGGGAAATTCTAATGAAAAACTGTTTTTT

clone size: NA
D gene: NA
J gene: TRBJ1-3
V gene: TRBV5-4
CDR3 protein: CASSSLRGSGNTIYF
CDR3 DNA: TGTGCCAGCAGCTCCCTCAGGGGCTCTGGAAACACCATATATTTT

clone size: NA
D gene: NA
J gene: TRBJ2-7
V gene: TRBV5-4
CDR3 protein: CASSLGQGSYEQYF
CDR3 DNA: TGTGCCAGCAGCTTGGGTCAGGGGAGCTACGAGCAGTACTTC

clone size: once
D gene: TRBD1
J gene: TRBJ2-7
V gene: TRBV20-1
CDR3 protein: CSASEGQGRYF
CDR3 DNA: TGCAGTGCTAGTGAGGGACAGGGGCGTTACTTC

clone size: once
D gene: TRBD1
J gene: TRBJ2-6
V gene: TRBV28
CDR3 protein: CASWTGGSSGANVLTF
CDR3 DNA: TGTGCCAGTTGGACAGGGGGAAGCTCTGGGGCCAACGTCCTGACTTTC

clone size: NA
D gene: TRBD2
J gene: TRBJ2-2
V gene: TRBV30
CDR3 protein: CAWSVGLAGTGELFF
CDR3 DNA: TGTGCCTGGAGTGTCGGACTAGCGGGAACCGGGGAGCTGTTTTTT

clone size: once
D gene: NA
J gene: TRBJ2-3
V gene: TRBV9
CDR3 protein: CASSSSDYKTDTQYF
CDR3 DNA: TGTGCCAGCAGCTCCTCCGACTACAAAACAGATACGCAGTATTTT

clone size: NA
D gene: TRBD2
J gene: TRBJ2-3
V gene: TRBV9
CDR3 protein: CASSVAKLAGGLGGDTQYF
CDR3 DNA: TGTGCCAGCAGCGTAGCTAAACTAGCGGGAGGCCTCGGGGGAGATACGCAGTATTTT

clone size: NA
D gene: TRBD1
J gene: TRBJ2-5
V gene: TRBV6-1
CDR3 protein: CASSDRTGGTQETQYF
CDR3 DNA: TGTGCCAGCAGTGATCGGACAGGGGGTACACAAGAGACCCAGTACTTC

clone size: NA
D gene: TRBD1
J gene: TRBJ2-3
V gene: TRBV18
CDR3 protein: CASSPQPPGGSTDTQYF
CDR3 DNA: TGTGCCAGCTCACCCCAACCTCCAGGGGGCAGCACAGATACGCAGTATTTT

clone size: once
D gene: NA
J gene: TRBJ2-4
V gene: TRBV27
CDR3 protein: CASRKQGRENIQYF
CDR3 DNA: TGTGCCAGCAGGAAACAGGGGAGGGAAAACATTCAGTACTTC

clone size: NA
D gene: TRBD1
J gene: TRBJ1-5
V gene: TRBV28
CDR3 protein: CASSFRTGVVNQPQHF
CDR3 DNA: TGTGCCAGCAGTTTCCGGACAGGGGTGGTCAATCAGCCCCAGCATTTT

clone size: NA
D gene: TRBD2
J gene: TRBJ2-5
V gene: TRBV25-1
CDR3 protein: CASSESGRAGETQYF
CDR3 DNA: TGTGCCAGCAGTGAATCCGGGAGGGCGGGAGAGACCCAGTACTTC

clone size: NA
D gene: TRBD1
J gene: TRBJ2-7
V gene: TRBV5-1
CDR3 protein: CASSSEQGAAYEQYF
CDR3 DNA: TGCGCCAGCAGCTCGGAACAGGGGGCGGCCTACGAGCAGTACTTC

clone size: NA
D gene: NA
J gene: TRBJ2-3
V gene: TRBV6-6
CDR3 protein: CASTQVGTDTQYF
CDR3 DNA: TGTGCCAGCACCCAAGTAGGCACAGATACGCAGTATTTT

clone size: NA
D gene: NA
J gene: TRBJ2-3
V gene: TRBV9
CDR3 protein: CASSVFSGTSTDTQYF
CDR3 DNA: TGTGCCAGCAGCGTTTTTTCCGGGACTAGCACAGATACGCAGTATTTT

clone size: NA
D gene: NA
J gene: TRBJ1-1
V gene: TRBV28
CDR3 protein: CASSSPYSAAAEAFF
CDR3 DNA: TGTGCCAGCAGTTCCCCCTACTCCGCGGCGGCTGAAGCTTTCTTT

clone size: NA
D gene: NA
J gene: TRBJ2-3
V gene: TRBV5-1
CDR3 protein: CASSSGLMGSADTQYF
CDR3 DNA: TGCGCCAGCAGCTCGGGATTAATGGGGTCAGCAGATACGCAGTATTTT

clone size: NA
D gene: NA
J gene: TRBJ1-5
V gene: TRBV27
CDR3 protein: CASSRLGSNNQPQHF
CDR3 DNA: TGTGCCAGCAGCCGGTTAGGGTCCAACAATCAGCCCCAGCATTTT

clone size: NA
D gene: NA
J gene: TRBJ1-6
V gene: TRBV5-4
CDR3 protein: CASSLDRTNSPLHF
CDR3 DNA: TGTGCCAGCAGCTTGGACAGGACCAATTCACCCCTCCACTTT

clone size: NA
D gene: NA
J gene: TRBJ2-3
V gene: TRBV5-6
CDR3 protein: CASSLPPPDTQYF
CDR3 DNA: TGTGCCAGCAGCTTGCCGCCGCCGGATACGCAGTATTTT

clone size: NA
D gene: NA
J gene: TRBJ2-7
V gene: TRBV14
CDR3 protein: CASSKNAGGEQYF
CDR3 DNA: TGTGCCAGCAGCAAGAACGCAGGAGGCGAGCAGTACTTC

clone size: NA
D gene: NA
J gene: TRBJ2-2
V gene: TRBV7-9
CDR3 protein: CASKLVGGASNTGELFF
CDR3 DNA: TGTGCCAGCAAGCTTGTGGGCGGAGCTTCGAACACCGGGGAGCTGTTTTTT

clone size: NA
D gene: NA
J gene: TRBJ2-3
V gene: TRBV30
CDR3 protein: CAWSLDTQYF
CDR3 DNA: TGTGCCTGGAGTTTGGATACGCAGTATTTT

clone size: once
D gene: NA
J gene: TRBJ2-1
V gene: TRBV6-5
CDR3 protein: CASSYWLEGNEQFF
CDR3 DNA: TGTGCCAGCAGTTATTGGTTAGAGGGGAATGAGCAGTTCTTC

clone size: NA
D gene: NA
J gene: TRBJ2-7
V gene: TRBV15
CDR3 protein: CATSRDRPYEQYF
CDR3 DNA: TGTGCCACCAGCAGAGATCGTCCCTACGAGCAGTACTTC

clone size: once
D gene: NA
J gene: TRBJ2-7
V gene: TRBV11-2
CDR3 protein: CASSPIQGGLINEQYF
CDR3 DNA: TGTGCCAGCAGCCCGATCCAAGGGGGGCTGATAAACGAGCAGTACTTC

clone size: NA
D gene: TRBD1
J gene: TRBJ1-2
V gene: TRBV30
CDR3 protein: CAWRKAGTANYGYTF
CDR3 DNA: TGTGCCTGGAGAAAGGCTGGGACAGCTAACTATGGCTACACCTTC

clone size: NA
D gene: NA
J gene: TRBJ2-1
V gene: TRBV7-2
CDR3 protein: CASSWPFPGDEQFF
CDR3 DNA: TGTGCCAGCAGCTGGCCCTTTCCCGGGGATGAGCAGTTCTTC

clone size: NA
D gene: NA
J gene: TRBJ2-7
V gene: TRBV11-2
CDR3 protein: CASSWTVGYEQYF
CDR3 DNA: TGTGCCAGCAGCTGGACGGTCGGCTACGAGCAGTACTTC

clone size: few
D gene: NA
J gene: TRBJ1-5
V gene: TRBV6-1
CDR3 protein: CASSESGRQPQHF
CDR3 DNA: TGTGCCAGCAGTGAATCGGGGCGGCAGCCCCAGCATTTT

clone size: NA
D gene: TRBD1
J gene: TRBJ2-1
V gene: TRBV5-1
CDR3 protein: CASSWGQGAAANEQFF
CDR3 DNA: TGCGCCAGCAGCTGGGGACAGGGGGCAGCAGCAAACGAGCAGTTCTTC

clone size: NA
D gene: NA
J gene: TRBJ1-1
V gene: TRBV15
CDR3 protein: CATSKETAYSFF
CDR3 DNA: TGTGCCACCAGCAAAGAAACAGCGTATTCTTTCTTT

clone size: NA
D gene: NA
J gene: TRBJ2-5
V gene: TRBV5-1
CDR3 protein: CASSMANTEETQYF
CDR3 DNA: TGCGCCAGCAGCATGGCCAACACGGAAGAGACCCAGTACTTC

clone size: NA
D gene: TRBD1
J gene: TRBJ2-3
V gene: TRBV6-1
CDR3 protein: CASSIIDRETTQYF
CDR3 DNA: TGTGCCAGCAGCATCATTGACAGGGAAACTACGCAGTATTTT

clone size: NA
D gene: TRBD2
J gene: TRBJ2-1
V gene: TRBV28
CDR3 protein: CASSLGLAGGPYNEQFF
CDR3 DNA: TGTGCCAGCAGTTTAGGACTAGCGGGAGGGCCGTACAATGAGCAGTTCTTC